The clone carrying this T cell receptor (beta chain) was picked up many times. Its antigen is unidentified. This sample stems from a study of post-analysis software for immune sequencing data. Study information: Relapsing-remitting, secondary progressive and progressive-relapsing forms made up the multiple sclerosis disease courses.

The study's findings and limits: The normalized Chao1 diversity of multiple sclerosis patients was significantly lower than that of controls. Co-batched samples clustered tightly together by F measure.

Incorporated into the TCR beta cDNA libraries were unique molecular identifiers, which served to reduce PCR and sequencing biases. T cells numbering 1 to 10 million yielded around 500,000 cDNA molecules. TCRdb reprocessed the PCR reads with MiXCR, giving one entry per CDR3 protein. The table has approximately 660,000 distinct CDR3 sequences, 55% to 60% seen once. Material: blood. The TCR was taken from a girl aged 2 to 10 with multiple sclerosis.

DNA of the CDR3: TGTGCCAGCAGTTTGCTAGCGGGAGATACGCAGTATTTT. It yields the protein CASSLLAGDTQYF. The chain recombines TRBV12-3 or TRBV12-4 with TRBJ2-3, with 8 bases that match TRBD2. CDR3 length: 13 residues. V gave up 3 bases and J gave up 5 bases; unmatched junction bases: 1.